The text below deals with one TCR beta chain. The target antigen is unknown. Data came from immunoSEQ multiplex PCR; TCRdb stores just in-frame clones and leaves some out. The data show 100,000 to 150,000 clones, less than 95% seen once. The sample belongs to a study of T cell responses to AZD1222 COVID-19 vaccine. Across the whole study: Pooled samples include second doses given at about 4 or 12 weeks. The study's findings and limits: Donors were largely white British and mainly female; clonal diversity was possibly underestimated. Nearly half of unique spike-specific TCRs reportedly avoided B.1.351 and B.1.1.7 mutated regions. It was only after the peak T cell response that any repertoires were sampled.

The TCR originated in an adult in good health. The sample was peripheral blood, taken on day 0 of AZD1222 vaccination.

DNA for the CDR3: TGTGCCAGCAGCTTAAAGGGAGGGCTGACTAATGAAAAACTGTTTTTT. It translates to CASSLKGGLTNEKLFF. The rearrangement joins TRBV7-9 to TRBJ1-4; D unresolved. V was shortened by 2 bases and J by 2 bases, with 12 bases between the two germline ends. Germline CDR1 SEHNR, CDR2 FQNEAQ (reference sequence). This CDR3 comprises 16 residues.